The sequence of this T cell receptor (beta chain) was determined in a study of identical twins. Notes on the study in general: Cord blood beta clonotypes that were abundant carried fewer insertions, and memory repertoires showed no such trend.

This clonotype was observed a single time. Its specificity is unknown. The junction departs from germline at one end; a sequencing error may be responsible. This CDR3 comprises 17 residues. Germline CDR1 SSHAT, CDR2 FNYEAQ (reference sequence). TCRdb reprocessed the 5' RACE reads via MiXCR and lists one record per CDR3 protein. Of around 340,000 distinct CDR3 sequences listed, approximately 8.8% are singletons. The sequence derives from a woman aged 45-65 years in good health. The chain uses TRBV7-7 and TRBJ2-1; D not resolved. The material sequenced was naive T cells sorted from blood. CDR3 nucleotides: TGTGCTAGCAGCCCAAACTTTGCAGGAAGCTCCTACAATGAGCAGTTCTTC. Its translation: CASSPNFAGSSYNEQFF.